The 13 T cell receptor beta chains given below trace back to one sample, sequenced in a study of T cells after yellow fever vaccination. TCRdb fed the 5' RACE reads into MiXCR, producing one record per CDR3 protein. The data show a few hundred thousand distinct CDR3 sequences, more than 8.5% seen once. The source was PBMCs, collected on the day of the first yellow fever vaccination. Receptor source: a young man who received the YFV17D yellow fever vaccine.

In its sample, this clonotype was seen a few times. The chain links TRBV7-2 to TRBJ1-2; 7 bases align to TRBD1. In germline, CDR1 is SGHTA, CDR2 FQGNSA. J was trimmed by 8 bases and V by 0 bases; bases with no gene match: 6. CDR3 length: 14 amino acids. CDR3 bases: TGTGCCAGCAGCTTAGCGAGGGGGCTGGTAGGCTACACCTTC. Its protein product is CASSLARGLVGYTF.

This clonotype has a handful of counts. The chain joins TRBV12-3 or TRBV12-4 to TRBJ2-7; 8 nucleotides line up with TRBD2. The CDR3 has 14 residues. V trimming: 3 bases; J trimming: 5 bases; junction bases outside the gene matches: 6. CDR3 sequence (DNA): TGTGCCAGCAGTTTGGTAGCGGGGTTGAACGAGCAGTACTTC. Translation gives CASSLVAGLNEQYF.

The V call is TRBV4-3, the J call TRBJ1-1; no firm D call. Per germline, CDR1 LGHNA and CDR2 YSLEER. The CDR3 contains 16 residues. V was trimmed by 1 base and J by 1 base, leaving 13 bases between them. CDR3 region: CASSQGVIDGNTEAFF. Here the CDR3 DNA reads TGCGCCAGCAGCCAAGGGGTGATTGACGGGAACACTGAAGCTTTCTTT.

This clonotype was recorded many times. This chain uses TRBV29-1 with TRBJ2-7, with TRBD2 matching 8 bases. Germline CDR1 and CDR2: SQVTM and ANQGSEA. CDR3 length: 13 amino acids. After removal of 4 bases from V and 5 bases from J, the junction contained 7 bases not matched to a gene. The CDR3 spells CSVASSGGHEQYV. CDR3 coding DNA: TGCAGCGTTGCGTCCAGCGGGGGCCACGAGCAGTACGTC.

This clonotype was seen a few times. The chain uses TRBV29-1 and TRBJ2-5; D gene ambiguous. This CDR3 is 13 amino acids long. CDR1 SQVTM and CDR2 ANQGSEA come from the germline V gene. The germline V and J ends were trimmed by 4 bases and 3 bases, with 12 bases remaining between them. CDR3 sequence reads: CSVVRQPEETQYF. Here the CDR3 DNA reads TGCAGCGTTGTGAGACAACCCGAAGAGACCCAGTACTTC. The complete variable domain, with remaining parts taken from reference TRBV29-1 and TRBJ2-5, reads SAVISQKPSRDICQRGTSLTIQCQVDSQVTMMFWYRQQPGQSLTLIATANQGSEATYESGFVIDKFPISRPNLTFSTLTVSNMSPEDSSIYLCSVVRQPEETQYFGPGTRLLVL.

This clonotype was observed a few times. The V call is TRBV18, the J call TRBJ2-3; maybe TRBD1 (5 bases). There are 16 residues in the CDR3. The germline V gene has CDR1 KGHSH and CDR2 LQKENI. V lost 1 base and J 0 bases, leaving 11 bases between the germline ends. Here the CDR3 reads CASSPLDSTSTDTQYF. The CDR3 region has the DNA TGTGCCAGCTCACCACTAGACAGTACTAGCACAGATACGCAGTATTTT.

This clonotype was counted a few times. The V call is TRBV6-1, the J call TRBJ1-1; D is ambiguous. With 7 bases removed from V and 0 bases from J, the gap between germline ends came to 18 bases. The CDR3 consists of 16 residues. Germline values: CDR1 MNHNS, CDR2 SASEGT. In DNA form, the CDR3 reads TGTGCCAGCACCCTACTACTGGGGAACCTGAACACTGAAGCTTTCTTT. This translates into CASTLLLGNLNTEAFF.

The rearrangement uses TRBV6-1 and TRBJ2-1; the D gene could be TRBD1 or TRBD2 (5 bases each). Germline V gene lookup returns CDR1 MNHNS and CDR2 SASEGT. The CDR3 has 16 amino acids. Between the trimmed V and J ends, which lost 7 bases and 5 bases, there was a span of 21 bases. CDR3 region: CASISTRLAGNNEQFF. The CDR3 coding sequence is TGTGCCAGCATCTCAACCCGGCTAGCAGGGAACAATGAGCAGTTCTTC.

This clonotype showed up just a few times. The rearrangement uses TRBV4-1 and TRBJ2-6; 12 nucleotides line up with TRBD1. Germline V CDR1 and CDR2: MGHRA, YSYEKL. This CDR3 contains 18 residues. J gave up 2 bases and V 3 bases, and 5 bases lay outside the gene matches. The CDR3 nucleotides read TGCGCCAGCAGCCAGGCCGGGACAGGGGGCCCTGGGGCCAACGTCCTGACTTTC. Translating it yields CASSQAGTGGPGANVLTF.

This clonotype was picked up a small number of times. V is TRBV27 and J is TRBJ2-2; D uncertain. Trimming shortened V by 3 bases and J by 5 bases, and 7 bases separated the two germline ends. The germline V gene has CDR1 MNHEY and CDR2 SMNVEV (reference sequence). This CDR3 has 13 residues. The CDR3 region is CASSFKETGELFF. CDR3 DNA sequence: TGTGCCAGCAGTTTCAAAGAGACCGGGGAGCTGTTTTTT.

This clonotype was found many times. The chain combines TRBV5-1 with TRBJ2-2; D may be TRBD1 (5 bases). V was trimmed by 0 bases and J by 5 bases, leaving 14 bases between them. This CDR3 has 16 amino acids. CDR1 and CDR2 (germline): SGHRS, YFSETQ. CDR3 nucleotides: TGCGCCAGCAGCTTGGGACAGCTCCGCGGTACCGGGGAGCTGTTTTTT. It translates to CASSLGQLRGTGELFF.

The gene calls are TRBV2 and TRBJ2-3; 9 positions match TRBD2. The length of the CDR3 is 14 residues. Germline V gives CDR1 SNHLY, CDR2 FYNNEI. J lost 6 bases, V lost 8 bases, and 9 bases had no gene match. The DNA of the CDR3 is TGTGCCAGCCTCGGAGGCGGGGGGGCGGATACGCAGTATTTT. Amino acid sequence: CASLGGGGADTQYF.

The chain recombines TRBV7-8 with TRBJ2-2; D is ambiguous. This CDR3 has 13 residues. Germline V CDR1 and CDR2: SGHVS, FQNEAQ. Between the trimmed V and J ends, which lost 5 bases and 7 bases, there was a span of 11 bases. The CDR3 protein is CASSQYRIGELFF. Here the CDR3 DNA reads TGTGCCAGCAGCCAGTATCGGATCGGGGAGCTGTTTTTT.